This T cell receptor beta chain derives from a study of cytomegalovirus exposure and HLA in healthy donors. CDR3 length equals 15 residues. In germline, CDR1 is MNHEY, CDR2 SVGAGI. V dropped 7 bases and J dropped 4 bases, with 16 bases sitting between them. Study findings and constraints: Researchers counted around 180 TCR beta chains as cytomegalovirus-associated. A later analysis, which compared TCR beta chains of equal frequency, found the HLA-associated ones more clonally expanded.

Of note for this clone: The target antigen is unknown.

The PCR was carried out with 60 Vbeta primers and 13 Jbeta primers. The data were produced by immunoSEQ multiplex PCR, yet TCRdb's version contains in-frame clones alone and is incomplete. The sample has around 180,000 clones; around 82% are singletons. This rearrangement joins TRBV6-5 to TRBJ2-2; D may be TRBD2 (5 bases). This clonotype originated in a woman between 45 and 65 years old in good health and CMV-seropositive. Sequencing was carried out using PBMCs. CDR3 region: CASKGSPDGTGELFF. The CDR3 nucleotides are TGTGCCAGCAAAGGGAGCCCGGACGGCACCGGGGAGCTGTTTTTT.